One and the same sample provided the 14 T cell receptor beta chains below, sequenced in a study of shared clonotypes between healthy human individuals. TCRdb's copy holds only in-frame clones and misses some; the assay was immunoSEQ multiplex PCR. The sample has about 700,000 clones; just over 90% are singletons. Naive CD8 cells comprised CD45RO-negative, CCR7-positively selected cells, excluding terminally differentiated effector memory CD45RA+ cells. The material sequenced was naive CD8+ T cells sorted from blood. The origin of the receptors is a man aged 30-40 years in good health.

The chain has TRBV14 and TRBJ2-1, with 8 bases matching TRBD2. CDR1 SGHDN and CDR2 FVKESK come from the germline V gene. V trimming: 3 bases; J trimming: 0 bases; junction bases outside the gene matches: 13. The CDR3 is made up of 19 amino acids. CDR3 sequence: CASSQGGVRGRSSYNEQFF. Written as DNA, the CDR3 is TGTGCCAGCAGCCAGGGAGGGGTGCGCGGGAGGAGCTCCTACAATGAGCAGTTCTTC.

The chain recombines TRBV11-2 with TRBJ1-3; 9 bases line up with TRBD1. The CDR3 runs to 14 residues. CDR1 SGHAT and CDR2 FQNNGV come from the germline V gene. Losses at the gene ends were 4 bases for V and 2 bases for J; bases not matched to a gene: 0. In DNA form, the CDR3 reads TGTGCCAGCAGCTGGACAGGGGCTGGAAACACCATATATTTT. It translates to CASSWTGAGNTIYF.

The chain joins TRBV28 to TRBJ2-7, with D perhaps TRBD1 (5 bases). With 4 bases removed from V and 2 bases from J, the gap between germline ends came to 9 bases. CDR1 is MDHEN, CDR2 SYDVKM, per germline. The CDR3 is 13 amino acids. CDR3 in amino acids: CASSWQGTYEQYF. CDR3 DNA: TGTGCCAGCAGTTGGCAGGGAACCTACGAGCAGTACTTC.

This rearrangement joins TRBV15 to TRBJ2-2, with 9 nucleotides matching TRBD1. The CDR3 is 18 amino acids. CDR1 and CDR2 (germline): LNHNV, YYDKDF (reference sequence). J was trimmed by 6 bases and V by 1 base; bases with no gene match: 12. This chain's CDR3 is CATSRVPYRDREAGELFF. CDR3 bases: TGTGCCACCAGCAGAGTACCTTACCGGGACAGGGAGGCCGGGGAGCTGTTTTTT.

The chain recombines TRBV11-2 with TRBJ2-4, with D possibly TRBD1 on 6 matching bases. CDR3 size: 12 residues. Germline assignment: CDR1 SGHAT and CDR2 FQNNGV. The V gene lost 5 bases and the J gene lost 7 bases, with 9 bases spanning the gap. The CDR3 nucleotides are TGTGCCAGCAGCGGAACAGGGAACATTCAGTACTTC. It translates to CASSGTGNIQYF.

The chain combines TRBV6-1 with TRBJ2-7; no clear D. Germline V gene sequence: CDR1 MNHNS, CDR2 SASEGT. This CDR3 is built from 15 residues. V was trimmed by 1 base and J by 1 base, leaving 11 bases between them. The CDR3 coding sequence is TGTGCCAGCAGTGAAGACAGCCCAGCATCCTACGAGCAGTACTTC. Translated, it gives CASSEDSPASYEQYF.

The chain carries TRBV7-2 and TRBJ2-3, with 9 bases identical to TRBD2. The trim removed 1 base at V and 6 bases at J, leaving 5 bases unmatched. Germline assignment: CDR1 SGHTA and CDR2 FQGNSA. The CDR3 has 15 residues. This CDR3 reads CASSLVPSGIDTQYF. The CDR3 bases are TGTGCCAGCAGCTTAGTTCCTAGCGGGATTGATACGCAGTATTTT.

V gene TRBV14 combines with J gene TRBJ2-2; TRBD1 matches 9 bases. V shed 4 bases, J shed 7 bases, and the junction held 10 bases outside the gene matches. The CDR3 extends over 16 amino acids. CDR1 SGHDN and CDR2 FVKESK come from the germline V gene. The chain's CDR3 is CASSPIPGQGIGELFF. The CDR3 DNA sequence: TGTGCCAGCAGCCCGATCCCGGGACAGGGAATCGGGGAGCTGTTTTTT.

This clone was picked up one time. The chain combines TRBV7-6 with TRBJ2-3, with unresolved D. Between the trimmed V and J ends, which lost 4 bases and 4 bases, there was a span of 12 bases. The CDR3 totals 14 residues. Germline loops: CDR1 SGHVS, CDR2 FNYEAQ. CDR3 region: CASSSGTPPDTQYF. The CDR3 DNA reads as TGTGCCAGCAGCTCCGGTACGCCCCCAGATACGCAGTATTTT.

This clone was observed a handful of times. The chain joins TRBV27 to TRBJ2-1, with 10 bases aligning to TRBD1. After removal of 8 bases from V and 7 bases from J, the junction contained 5 bases not matched to a gene. Germline lookup yields CDR1 MNHEY and CDR2 SMNVEV (reference sequence). CDR3 length: 13 amino acids. CDR3 residues: CASSGQGTNEQFF. In nucleotides, the CDR3 is TGTGCCAGCTCGGGACAGGGGACTAATGAGCAGTTCTTC.

This clone turned up a few times. The J gene is TRBJ2-3, the V gene TRBV28; no definite D call. The V end lost 7 bases, the J end lost 6 bases, and 8 bases lay between the germline ends. The CDR3 has 11 amino acids. Germline values: CDR1 MDHEN, CDR2 SYDVKM. CDR3 sequence reads: CASTYRDTQYF. In DNA form, the CDR3 reads TGTGCCAGCACCTATAGGGATACGCAGTATTTT.

The gene calls are TRBV27 and TRBJ2-7; 7 nucleotides match TRBD1. Losses at the gene ends were 8 bases for V and 9 bases for J; bases not matched to a gene: 16. This CDR3 contains 14 residues. The germline V gene has CDR1 MNHEY and CDR2 SMNVEV (reference sequence). CDR3 sequence: CASGAGTEYEVQYF. In DNA form, the CDR3 reads TGTGCCAGCGGAGCCGGGACAGAATACGAGGTGCAGTACTTC.

V gene TRBV9 combines with J gene TRBJ2-3, with a tentative D call TRBD2 (6 bases). This CDR3 is 17 amino acids long. The germline CDR1 and CDR2 sequences are SGDLS and YYNGEE. Trimming removed 2 bases from V and 2 bases from J, with 18 bases in between. The CDR3: CASSVYGGTPVTDTQYF. For the CDR3, the DNA is TGTGCCAGCAGCGTTTACGGGGGAACGCCGGTCACAGATACGCAGTATTTT.

This rearrangement joins TRBV7-9 to TRBJ1-1; the D gene is possibly TRBD1 (5 bases). Trimming left V 1 base short and J 0 bases short, with 9 bases between. The CDR3 runs to 15 residues. Germline CDR1 SEHNR, CDR2 FQNEAQ (reference sequence). The CDR3 coding sequence is TGTGCCAGCAGCTTAGAGACAGCTATGAACACTGAAGCTTTCTTT. Encoded protein: CASSLETAMNTEAFF. Based on the CDR3 plus reference TRBV7-9 and TRBJ1-1, the full variable domain is DTGVSQNPRHKITKRGQNVTFRCDPISEHNRLYWYRQTLGQGPEFLTYFQNEAQLEKSRLLSDRFSAERPKGSFSTLEIQRTEQGDSAMYLCASSLETAMNTEAFFGQGTRLTVV.